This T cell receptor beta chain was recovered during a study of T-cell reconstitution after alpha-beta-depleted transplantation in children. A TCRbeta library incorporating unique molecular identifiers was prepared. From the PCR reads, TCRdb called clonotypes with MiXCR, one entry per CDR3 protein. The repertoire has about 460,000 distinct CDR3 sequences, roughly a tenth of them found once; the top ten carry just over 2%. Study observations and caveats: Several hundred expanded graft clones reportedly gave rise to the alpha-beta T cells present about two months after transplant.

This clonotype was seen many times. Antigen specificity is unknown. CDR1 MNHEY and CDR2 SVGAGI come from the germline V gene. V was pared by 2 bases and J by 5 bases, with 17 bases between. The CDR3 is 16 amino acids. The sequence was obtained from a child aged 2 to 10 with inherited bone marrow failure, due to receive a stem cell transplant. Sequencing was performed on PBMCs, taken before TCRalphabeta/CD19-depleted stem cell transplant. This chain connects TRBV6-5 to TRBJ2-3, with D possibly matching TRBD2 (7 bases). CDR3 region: CASSYPKAGAVDTQYF. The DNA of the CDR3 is TGTGCCAGCAGTTACCCGAAGGCGGGGGCTGTAGATACGCAGTATTTT.